This TCR beta chain appears in the sequencing data of a study of T-cell reconstitution after alpha-beta-depleted transplantation in children. This CDR3 comprises 15 residues. CDR1 is DFQATT and CDR2 is SNEGSKA in the germline V gene (reference sequence). V was clipped by 3 bases and J by 3 bases, with 17 bases between them. The authors prepared the TCRbeta library with unique molecular identifiers. TCRdb processed the PCR reads anew with MiXCR; each CDR3 protein has one entry. The table lists hundreds of thousands of distinct CDR3 sequences, over 10% of them singletons. This clonotype was seen at least ten times.

The gene calls are TRBV20-1 and TRBJ1-1; TRBD1 might be the D (6 bases). The receptor comes from a girl aged 2-10 years with congenital amegakaryocytic thrombocytopenia, due to receive a stem cell transplant. This sample comprised PBMCs, obtained before TCRalphabeta/CD19-depleted stem cell transplant. The CDR3 DNA is TGCAGTGCTAGTGGAGGGTCTCGGACAGACACTGAAGCTTTCTTT. Protein sequence: CSASGGSRTDTEAFF.